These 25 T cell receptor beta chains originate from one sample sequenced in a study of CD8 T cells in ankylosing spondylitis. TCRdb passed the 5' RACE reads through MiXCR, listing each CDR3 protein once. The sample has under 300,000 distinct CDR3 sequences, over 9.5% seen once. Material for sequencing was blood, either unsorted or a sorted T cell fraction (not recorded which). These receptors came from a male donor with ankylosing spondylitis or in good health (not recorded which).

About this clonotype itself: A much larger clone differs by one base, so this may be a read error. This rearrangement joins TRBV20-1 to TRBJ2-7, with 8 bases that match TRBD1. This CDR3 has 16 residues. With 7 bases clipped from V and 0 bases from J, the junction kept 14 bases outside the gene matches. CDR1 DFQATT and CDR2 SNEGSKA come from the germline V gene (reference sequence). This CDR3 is CSVSSDRGLSSYEQYF. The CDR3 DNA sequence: TGCAGTGTAAGCTCCGACAGGGGATTAAGCTCCTACGAGCAGTACTTC.

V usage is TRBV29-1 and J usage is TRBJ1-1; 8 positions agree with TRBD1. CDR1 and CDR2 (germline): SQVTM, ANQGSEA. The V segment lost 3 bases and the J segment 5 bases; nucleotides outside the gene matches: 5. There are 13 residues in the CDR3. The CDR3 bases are TGCAGCGTTGACAGGGGGCTGATAACTGAAGCTTTCTTT. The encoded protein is CSVDRGLITEAFF.

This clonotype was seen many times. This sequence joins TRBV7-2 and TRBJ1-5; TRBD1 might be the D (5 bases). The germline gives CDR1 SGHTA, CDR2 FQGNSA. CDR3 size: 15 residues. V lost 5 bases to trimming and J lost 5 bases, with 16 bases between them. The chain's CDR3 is CASSPSWTGDQPQHF. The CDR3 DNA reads TGTGCCAGCAGCCCATCCTGGACGGGGGATCAGCCCCAGCATTTT.

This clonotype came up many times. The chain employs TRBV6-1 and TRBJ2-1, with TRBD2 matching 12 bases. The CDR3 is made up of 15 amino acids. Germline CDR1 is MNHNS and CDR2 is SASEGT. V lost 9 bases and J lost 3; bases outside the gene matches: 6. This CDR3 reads CASLLAGGSYNEQFF. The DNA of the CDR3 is TGTGCCAGTTTACTAGCGGGGGGAAGCTACAATGAGCAGTTCTTC.

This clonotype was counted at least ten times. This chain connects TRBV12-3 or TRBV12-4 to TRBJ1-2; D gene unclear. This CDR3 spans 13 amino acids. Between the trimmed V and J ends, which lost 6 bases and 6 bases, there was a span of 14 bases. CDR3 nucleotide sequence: TGTGCCAGCAGGCCGACCATTGTGGATGGCTACACCTTC. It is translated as CASRPTIVDGYTF.

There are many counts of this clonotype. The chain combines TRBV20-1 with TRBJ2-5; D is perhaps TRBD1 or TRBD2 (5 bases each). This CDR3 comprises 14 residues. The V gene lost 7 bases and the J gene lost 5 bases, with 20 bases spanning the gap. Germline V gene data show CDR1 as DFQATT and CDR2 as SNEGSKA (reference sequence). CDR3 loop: CSGNAQGEFETQYF. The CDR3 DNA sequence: TGCAGTGGAAACGCTCAGGGAGAATTCGAGACCCAGTACTTC.

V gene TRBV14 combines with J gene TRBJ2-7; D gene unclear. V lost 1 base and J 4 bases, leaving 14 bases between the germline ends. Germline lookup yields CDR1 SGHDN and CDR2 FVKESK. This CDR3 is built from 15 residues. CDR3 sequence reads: CASSQALGLIYEQYF. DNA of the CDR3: TGTGCCAGCAGCCAAGCGCTGGGGTTGATATACGAGCAGTACTTC.

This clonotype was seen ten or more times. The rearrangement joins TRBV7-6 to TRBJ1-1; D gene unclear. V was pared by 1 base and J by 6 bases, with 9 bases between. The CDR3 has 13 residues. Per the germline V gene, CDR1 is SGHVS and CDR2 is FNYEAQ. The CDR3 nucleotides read TGTGCCAGCAGCTTAGGGGTGCGTTCTGAAGCTTTCTTT. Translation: CASSLGVRSEAFF.

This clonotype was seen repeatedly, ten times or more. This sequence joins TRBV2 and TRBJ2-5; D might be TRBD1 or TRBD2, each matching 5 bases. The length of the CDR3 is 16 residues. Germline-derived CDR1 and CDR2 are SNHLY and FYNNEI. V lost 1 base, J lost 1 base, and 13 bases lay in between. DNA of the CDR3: TGTGCCAGCAGTGAAGAGATAGCTGGGGGCCAAGAGACCCAGTACTTC. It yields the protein CASSEEIAGGQETQYF.

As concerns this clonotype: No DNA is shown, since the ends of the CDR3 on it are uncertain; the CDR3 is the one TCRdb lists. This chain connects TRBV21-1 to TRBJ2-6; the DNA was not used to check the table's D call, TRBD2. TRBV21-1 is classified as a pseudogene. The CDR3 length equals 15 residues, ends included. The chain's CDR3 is CASSKWGAGANVLTF.

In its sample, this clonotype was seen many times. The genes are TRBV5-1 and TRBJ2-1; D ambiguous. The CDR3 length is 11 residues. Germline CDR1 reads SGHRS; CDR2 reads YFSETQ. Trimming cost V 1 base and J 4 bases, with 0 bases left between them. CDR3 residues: CASSLYNEQFF. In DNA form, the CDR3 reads TGCGCCAGCAGCTTGTACAATGAGCAGTTCTTC. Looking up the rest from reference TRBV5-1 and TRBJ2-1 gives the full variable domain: KAGVTQTPRYLIKTRGQQVTLSCSPISGHRSVSWYQQTPGQGLQFLFEYFSETQRNKGNFPGRFSGRQFSNSRSEMNVSTLELGDSALYLCASSLYNEQFFGPGTRLTVL.

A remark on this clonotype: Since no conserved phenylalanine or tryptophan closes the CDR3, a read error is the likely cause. The chain's CDR3 is CASTIGTSGRAALNEQFS. The CDR3 coding sequence is TGTGCCAGCACCATCGGGACTAGCGGGAGGGCGGCGCTCAATGAGCAGTTCTCC. V is TRBV28 and J is TRBJ2-1, with TRBD2 matching over 16 bases. V lost 7 bases, J lost 6 bases, and 12 bases stayed unmatched. This CDR3 spans 18 amino acids. Germline V gene sequence: CDR1 MDHEN, CDR2 SYDVKM.

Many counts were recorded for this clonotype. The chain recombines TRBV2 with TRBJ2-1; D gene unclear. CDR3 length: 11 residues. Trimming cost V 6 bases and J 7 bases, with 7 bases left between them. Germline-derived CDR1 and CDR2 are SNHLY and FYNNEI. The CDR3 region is CASRLRNEQFF. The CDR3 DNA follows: TGTGCCAGCAGACTCCGGAATGAGCAGTTCTTC.

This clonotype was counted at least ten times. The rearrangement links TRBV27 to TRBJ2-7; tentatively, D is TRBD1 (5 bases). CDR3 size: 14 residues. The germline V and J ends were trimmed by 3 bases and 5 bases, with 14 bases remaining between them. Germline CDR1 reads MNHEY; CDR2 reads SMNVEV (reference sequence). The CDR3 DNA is TGTGCCAGCAGTTTTCAGGGATCGGTCCACGAGCAGTACTTC. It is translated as CASSFQGSVHEQYF.

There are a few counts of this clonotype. CDR3 nucleotides: TGTGCCTGGAGTGTTTCAGGAGAGCAGTACTTC. It yields the protein CAWSVSGEQYF. The chain uses TRBV30 and TRBJ2-7; D is ambiguous. This CDR3 has 11 amino acids. Per the germline V gene, CDR1 is GTSNPN and CDR2 is SVGIG (reference sequence). The V gene lost 0 bases and the J gene lost 7 bases, with 7 bases spanning the gap.

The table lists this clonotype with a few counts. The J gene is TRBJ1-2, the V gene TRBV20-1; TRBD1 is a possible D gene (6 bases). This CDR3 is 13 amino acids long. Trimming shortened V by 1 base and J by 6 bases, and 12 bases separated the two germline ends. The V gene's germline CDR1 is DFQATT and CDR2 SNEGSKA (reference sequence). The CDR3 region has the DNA TGCAGTGCTAGAGCAGAACAGGGCAATGGCTACACCTTC. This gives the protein CSARAEQGNGYTF.

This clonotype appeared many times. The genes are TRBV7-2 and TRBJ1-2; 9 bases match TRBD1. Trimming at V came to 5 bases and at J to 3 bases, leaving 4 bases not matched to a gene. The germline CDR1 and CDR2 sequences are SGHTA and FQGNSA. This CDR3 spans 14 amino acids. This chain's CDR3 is CASSITGGDYGYTF. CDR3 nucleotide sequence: TGTGCCAGCAGCATTACAGGGGGCGACTATGGCTACACCTTC.

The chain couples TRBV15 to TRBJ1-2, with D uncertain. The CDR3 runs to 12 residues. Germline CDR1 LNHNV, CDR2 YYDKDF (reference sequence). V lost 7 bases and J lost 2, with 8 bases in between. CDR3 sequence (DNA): TGTGCCACCAACACGGGAAACTATGGCTACACCTTC. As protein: CATNTGNYGYTF.

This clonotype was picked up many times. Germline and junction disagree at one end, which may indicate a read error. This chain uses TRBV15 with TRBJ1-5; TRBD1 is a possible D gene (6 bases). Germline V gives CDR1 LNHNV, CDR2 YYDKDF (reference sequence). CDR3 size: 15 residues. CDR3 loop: CVTSRDTGRYQPQHF. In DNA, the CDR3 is TGTGTCACCAGCAGAGATACAGGGCGCTATCAGCCCCAGCATTTT.

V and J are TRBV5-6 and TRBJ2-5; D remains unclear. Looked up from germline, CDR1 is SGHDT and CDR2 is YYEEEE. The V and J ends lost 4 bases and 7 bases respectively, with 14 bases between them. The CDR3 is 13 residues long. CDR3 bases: TGTGCCAGCAGCATCGCCCGTTCTAGGACCCAGTACTTC. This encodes CASSIARSRTQYF. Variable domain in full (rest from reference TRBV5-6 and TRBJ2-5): DAGVTQSPTHLIKTRGQQVTLRCSPKSGHDTVSWYQQALGQGPQFIFQYYEEEERQRGNFPDRFSGHQFPNYSSELNVNALLLGDSALYLCASSIARSRTQYFGPGTRLLVL.

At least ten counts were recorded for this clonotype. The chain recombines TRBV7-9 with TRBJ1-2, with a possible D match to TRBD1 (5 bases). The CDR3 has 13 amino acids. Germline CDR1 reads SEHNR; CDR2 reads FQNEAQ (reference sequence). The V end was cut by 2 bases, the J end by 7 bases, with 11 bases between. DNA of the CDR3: TGTGCCAGCAGCTTAAAAAGGGACGCTGGCTACACCTTC. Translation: CASSLKRDAGYTF.

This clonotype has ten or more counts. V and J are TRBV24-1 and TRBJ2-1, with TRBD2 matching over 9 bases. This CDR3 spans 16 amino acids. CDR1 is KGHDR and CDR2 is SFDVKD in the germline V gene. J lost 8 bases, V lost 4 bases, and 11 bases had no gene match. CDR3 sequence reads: CATSDPAGGKVDEQFF. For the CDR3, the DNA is TGTGCCACCAGTGACCCAGCGGGGGGAAAGGTGGATGAGCAGTTCTTC.

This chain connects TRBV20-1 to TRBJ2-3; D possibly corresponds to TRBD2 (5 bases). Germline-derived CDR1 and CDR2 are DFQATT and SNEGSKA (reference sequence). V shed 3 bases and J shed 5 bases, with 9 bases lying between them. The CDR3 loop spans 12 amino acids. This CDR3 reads CSASVSGDTQYF. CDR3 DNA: TGCAGTGCTAGCGTAAGCGGAGATACGCAGTATTTT.

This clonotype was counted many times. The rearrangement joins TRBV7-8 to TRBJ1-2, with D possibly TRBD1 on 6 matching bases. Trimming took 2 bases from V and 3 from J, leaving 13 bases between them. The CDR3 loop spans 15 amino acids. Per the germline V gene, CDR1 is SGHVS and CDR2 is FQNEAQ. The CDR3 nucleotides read TGTGCCAGCAGCTTAACTTCGGGGGGCTACTATGGCTACACCTTC. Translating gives CASSLTSGGYYGYTF.

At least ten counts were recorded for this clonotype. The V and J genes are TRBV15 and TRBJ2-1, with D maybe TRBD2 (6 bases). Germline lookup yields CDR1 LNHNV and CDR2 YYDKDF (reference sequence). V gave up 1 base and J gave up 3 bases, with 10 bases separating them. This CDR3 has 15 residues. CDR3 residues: CATSRGDSGYNEQFF. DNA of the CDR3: TGTGCCACCAGCAGAGGGGATAGCGGCTACAATGAGCAGTTCTTC. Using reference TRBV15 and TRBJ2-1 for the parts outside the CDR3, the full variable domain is DAMVIQNPRYQVTQFGKPVTLSCSQTLNHNVMYWYQQKSSQAPKLLFHYYDKDFNNEADTPDNFQSRRPNTSFCFLDIRSPGLGDTAMYLCATSRGDSGYNEQFFGPGTRLTVL.